This passage covers 23 T cell receptor beta chains from one sample sequenced in a study of blood T cell repertoires in COVID-19. Produced via immunoSEQ multiplex PCR; TCRdb's table is partial and in-frame only. The profile shows 100,000 to 130,000 clones, about three quarters of them singletons. What was sequenced was peripheral blood. The source of these receptors is a man aged 70-80 years with acute or convalescent COVID-19.

V and J are TRBV18 and TRBJ2-1, with TRBD2 identical over 8 bases. Trimming took 0 bases from V and 3 from J; bases not matched to a gene: 4. The germline V gene encodes CDR1 KGHSH and CDR2 LQKENI. The CDR3 is 16 residues long. The CDR3 DNA reads as TGTGCCAGCTCACCACCCTCACTAGCGGTCTACAATGAGCAGTTCTTC. Protein product: CASSPPSLAVYNEQFF. Full variable domain (outside the CDR3, taken from reference TRBV18 and TRBJ2-1): NAGVMQNPRHLVRRRGQEARLRCSPMKGHSHVYWYRQLPEEGLKFMVYLQKENIIDESGMPKERFSAEFPKEGPSILRIQQVVRGDSAAYFCASSPPSLAVYNEQFFGPGTRLTVL.

The rearrangement links TRBV7-8 to TRBJ1-5, with D perhaps matching TRBD1 (5 bases). V lost 1 base and J 1 base, leaving 14 bases between the germline ends. CDR1 is SGHVS, CDR2 FQNEAQ, per germline. CDR3 length: 17 amino acids. The CDR3 loop is CASSLEQQGWSNQPQHF. CDR3 sequence (DNA): TGTGCCAGCAGCTTAGAACAGCAGGGTTGGAGCAATCAGCCCCAGCATTTT.

The genes are TRBV3-1 (or the pseudogene TRBV3-2) and TRBJ1-4, with 8 nucleotides matching TRBD1. CDR1 is LGHDT and CDR2 is YNNKEL in the germline V gene (reference sequence). J lost 3 bases, V lost 4 bases, and 4 bases had no gene match. The length of the CDR3 is 15 residues. CDR3 sequence (DNA): TGTGCCAGCAGCCCGACAGGGGATCCTAATGAAAAACTGTTTTTT. Its translation: CASSPTGDPNEKLFF.

The chain joins TRBV20-1 to TRBJ2-1, with a tentative D call TRBD1 (6 bases). This CDR3 region has 11 residues. CDR1 is DFQATT, CDR2 SNEGSKA, per germline (reference sequence). Trimming stripped 3 bases from V and 9 bases from J, with 9 bases between. The CDR3 bases are TGCAGTGCTAGCAGGGGTAGTGAGCAGTTCTTC. Translation: CSASRGSEQFF.

The gene calls are TRBV13 and TRBJ1-4; D is possibly TRBD1 (5 bases). This CDR3 comprises 18 residues. Germline V gene data show CDR1 as PRHDT and CDR2 as FYEKMQ (reference sequence). V was cut by 2 bases and J by 1 base, with 17 bases left in between. CDR3 region: CASSLTQSRRVTNEKLFF. CDR3 nucleotides: TGTGCCAGCAGCTTAACCCAATCGCGCAGGGTAACTAATGAAAAACTGTTTTTT.

This clone was found a few times. Written as DNA, the CDR3 is TGTGCCAGCAGTGAGGCCTCCGTTGCGGGGGGTTACGAGCAGTACTTC. Its translation is CASSEASVAGGYEQYF. J is TRBJ2-7 and V is TRBV6-1, with TRBD2 matching over 8 bases. Unmatched junction bases numbered 11, after V lost 3 bases and J lost 4 bases. CDR1 is MNHNS, CDR2 SASEGT, per germline. The CDR3 totals 16 residues.

In its sample, this clone was seen a few times. This chain uses TRBV2 with TRBJ2-5; 10 nucleotides line up with TRBD1. Trimming cost V 9 bases and J 4 bases; bases outside gene matches: 2. This CDR3 has 12 amino acids. The germline gives CDR1 SNHLY, CDR2 FYNNEI. The CDR3 spells CARGQGPETQYF. The CDR3 DNA sequence: TGTGCCAGGGGACAGGGGCCAGAGACCCAGTACTTC.

The chain has TRBV5-1 and TRBJ2-1; the match to TRBD2 covers 7 bases. In germline, CDR1 is SGHRS, CDR2 YFSETQ. The CDR3 sequence is 15 residues long. V was clipped by 4 bases and J by 0 bases; unmatched bases: 4. In DNA form, the CDR3 reads TGCGCCAGCAGCCCTCGGGACTACTCCTACAATGAGCAGTTCTTC. Residues: CASSPRDYSYNEQFF.

This clone was recorded a few times. V and J are TRBV13 and TRBJ2-1, with D tentatively TRBD2 (5 bases). Deletions cut 3 bases from V and 1 base from J, with 13 bases between. Germline assignment: CDR1 PRHDT and CDR2 FYEKMQ (reference sequence). This CDR3 comprises 16 residues. The CDR3 is CASSFLGSESYNEQFF. Here the CDR3 DNA reads TGTGCCAGCAGCTTCTTGGGGAGCGAGTCCTACAATGAGCAGTTCTTC.

V gene TRBV6-6 combines with J gene TRBJ1-2, with 11 bases fitting TRBD1. The junction had 2 bases not matched to a gene; V was cut back by 3 bases and J by 2 bases. CDR3 length equals 15 residues. From germline, CDR1 is MNHNY and CDR2 SVGAGI (reference sequence). In DNA, the CDR3 is TGTGCCAGCAGTTATGGACAGGGGGCAAACTATGGCTACACCTTC. This gives the protein CASSYGQGANYGYTF.

CDR3: CASSSDRGTGGYTF. CDR3 bases: TGTGCCAGCAGCTCGGACAGGGGGACGGGTGGCTACACCTTC. V is TRBV11-2 and J is TRBJ1-2; 10 bases agree with TRBD1. The V gene's germline CDR1 is SGHAT and CDR2 FQNNGV. Germline trimming cut 4 bases from V and 7 bases from J; bases unmatched to any gene: 6. The CDR3 runs 14 residues.

This clone appeared once. The chain has TRBV9 and TRBJ2-7; 10 bases align to TRBD1. The V gene end was trimmed by 4 bases and the J gene end by 6 bases; junction bases not matched to a gene: 10. This CDR3 region has 15 residues. Looked up from germline, CDR1 is SGDLS and CDR2 is YYNGEE. CDR3 sequence: CASSSNPGTGVEQYF. The DNA of the CDR3 is TGTGCCAGCAGCTCCAACCCCGGGACAGGGGTCGAGCAGTACTTC.

This chain connects TRBV5-4 to TRBJ2-7; D possibly corresponds to TRBD2 (5 bases). This CDR3 has 15 amino acids. Germline V gives CDR1 SGHNT, CDR2 YYREEE (reference sequence). V lost 1 base to trimming and J lost 4 bases, with 15 bases between them. CDR3 in DNA: TGTGCCAGCAGCTTGCCCGGTAGCGATAAGTACGAGCAGTACTTC. Its protein product is CASSLPGSDKYEQYF.

The chain is built from TRBV7-7 and TRBJ1-4; D is unresolved. This CDR3 comprises 14 residues. Germline V gene lookup returns CDR1 SSHAT and CDR2 FNYEAQ (reference sequence). Here the CDR3 reads CARQECIGNEKLFF. CDR3 DNA: TGTGCTAGACAAGAATGTATTGGTAATGAAAAACTGTTTTTT. Drawing the rest from reference TRBV7-7 and TRBJ1-4, the complete variable domain is GAGVSQSPRYKVTKRGQDVTLRCDPISSHATLYWYQQALGQGPEFLTYFNYEAQPDKSGLPSDRFSAERPEGSISTLTIQRTEQRDSAMYRCARQECIGNEKLFFGSGTQLSVL.

On this clone itself: The sample contains more than one DNA sequence encoding this CDR3. This chain uses TRBV7-3 with TRBJ2-1; 8 bases align to TRBD1. This CDR3 spans 15 amino acids. CDR1 and CDR2 (germline): SGHTA, FQGTGA. Trimming removed 6 bases from V and 0 bases from J; junction bases left unmatched: 4. In nucleotides, the CDR3 is TGTGCCAGCAGTTTACAGGGGGGCTCCTACAATGAGCAGTTCTTC. Encoded protein: CASSLQGGSYNEQFF.

The J gene is TRBJ2-2, the V gene TRBV19, with 7 nucleotides matching TRBD2. The CDR3 consists of 14 residues. The ends lost 5 bases at V and 2 bases at J; junction bases unmatched: 2. Germline loops: CDR1 LNHDA, CDR2 SQIVND (reference sequence). The DNA for the CDR3 is TGTGCCAGTAGTCAGCGGGGTAACACCGGGGAGCTGTTTTTT. Translation: CASSQRGNTGELFF. The full variable domain, rest sourced from reference TRBV19 and TRBJ2-2, is DGGITQSPKYLFRKEGQNVTLSCEQNLNHDAMYWYRQDPGQGLRLIYYSQIVNDFQKGDIAEGYSVSREKKESFPLTVTSAQKNPTAFYLCASSQRGNTGELFFGEGSRLTVL.

The genes are TRBV7-2 and TRBJ2-7; 13 nucleotides agree with TRBD2. V lost 6 bases, J lost 3 bases, and 8 bases stayed unmatched. Germline V lookup: CDR1 SGHTA, CDR2 FQGNSA. There are 16 residues in the CDR3. This chain's CDR3 is CASSSQTSGGHYEQYF. The CDR3 DNA is TGTGCCAGCAGTTCTCAGACTAGCGGGGGGCACTACGAGCAGTACTTC. Variable domain in full (rest from reference TRBV7-2 and TRBJ2-7): GAGVSQSPSNKVTEKGKDVELRCDPISGHTALYWYRQSLGQGLEFLIYFQGNSAPDKSGLPSDRFSAERTGGSVSTLTIQRTQQEDSAVYLCASSSQTSGGHYEQYFGPGTRLTVT.

The chain carries TRBV6-5 and TRBJ2-5; TRBD2 aligns across 8 bases. Germline V gives CDR1 MNHEY, CDR2 SVGAGI. This CDR3 comprises 13 residues. The junction had 1 base not matched to a gene; V was cut back by 4 bases and J by 3 bases. The CDR3 DNA sequence: TGTGCCAGCAGTTTTAGCGGGGAAGAGACCCAGTACTTC. Amino acid sequence: CASSFSGEETQYF.

The rearrangement uses TRBV12-3 or TRBV12-4 and TRBJ2-1; D is possibly TRBD1 (5 bases). CDR3 length: 13 amino acids. The V end lost 8 bases, the J end lost 1 base, and 9 bases lay between the germline ends. The CDR3 DNA follows: TGTGCCAGCGCAGGGTTATCCTACAATGAGCAGTTCTTC. Translating it yields CASAGLSYNEQFF.

J is TRBJ1-2 and V is TRBV4-2; no clear D. The CDR3 is made up of 14 amino acids. Germline-derived CDR1 and CDR2 are LGHNA and YNFKEQ. V lost 1 base to trimming and J lost 8 bases, with 14 bases between them. CDR3 nucleotides: TGTGCCAGCAGCCAAGCTACATTGATGGGCGGCTACACCTTC. Translation gives CASSQATLMGGYTF.

This CDR3 is CASSPQGAGNQPQHF. The DNA for the CDR3 is TGTGCCAGCAGCCCCCAGGGGGCCGGCAATCAGCCCCAGCATTTT. This sequence joins TRBV7-9 and TRBJ1-5; 8 bases agree with TRBD1. With 5 bases clipped from V and 2 bases from J, the junction kept 5 bases outside the gene matches. The CDR3 has 15 residues. Per the germline V gene, CDR1 is SEHNR and CDR2 is FQNEAQ (reference sequence). The complete variable domain, with remaining parts taken from reference TRBV7-9 and TRBJ1-5, reads DTGVSQNPRHKITKRGQNVTFRCDPISEHNRLYWYRQTLGQGPEFLTYFQNEAQLEKSRLLSDRFSAERPKGSFSTLEIQRTEQGDSAMYLCASSPQGAGNQPQHFGDGTRLSIL.

This chain joins TRBV6-5 and TRBJ1-3; TRBD1 matches at 9 bases. The CDR3 loop spans 15 amino acids. Trimming cost V 6 bases and J 4 bases; bases outside gene matches: 7. The V gene's germline CDR1 is MNHEY and CDR2 SVGAGI. CDR3 protein: CASSSGQGTGNTIYF. CDR3 bases: TGTGCCAGCAGCTCCGGACAGGGGACCGGAAACACCATATATTTT.

V gene TRBV14 combines with J gene TRBJ2-3; 9 bases are shared with TRBD2. With V trimmed by 3 bases and J by 1 base, 5 bases remained unmatched. The CDR3 spans 16 residues. The V gene's germline CDR1 is SGHDN and CDR2 FVKESK. The CDR3 coding sequence is TGTGCCAGCAGCCACCCTCGGACTAGCGGCACAGATACGCAGTATTTT. This encodes CASSHPRTSGTDTQYF.